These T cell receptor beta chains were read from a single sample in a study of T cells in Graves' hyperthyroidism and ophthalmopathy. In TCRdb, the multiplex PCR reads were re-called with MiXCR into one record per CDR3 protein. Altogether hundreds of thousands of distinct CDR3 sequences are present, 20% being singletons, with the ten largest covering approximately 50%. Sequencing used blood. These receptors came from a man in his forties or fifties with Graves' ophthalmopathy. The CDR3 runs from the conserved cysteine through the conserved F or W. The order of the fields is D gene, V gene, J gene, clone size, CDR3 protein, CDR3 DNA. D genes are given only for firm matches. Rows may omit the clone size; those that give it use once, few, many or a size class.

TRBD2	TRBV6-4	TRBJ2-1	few	CASSDSTGGVDEQFF	TGTGCCAGCAGTGACTCTACGGGAGGGGTCGATGAGCAGTTCTTC
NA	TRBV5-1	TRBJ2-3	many	CASSPSGLETDTQYF	TGCGCCAGCAGCCCGAGCGGGCTGGAAACAGATACGCAGTATTTT
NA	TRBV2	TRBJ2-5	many	CASSVQETQYF	TGTGCCAGCAGCGTCCAAGAGACCCAGTACTTC
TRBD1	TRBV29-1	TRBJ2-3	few	CSVEGAGGRGDTQYF	TGCAGCGTTGAAGGCGCAGGGGGCCGTGGAGATACGCAGTATTTT
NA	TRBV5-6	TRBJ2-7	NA	CASSLGGDDEQYF	TGTGCCAGCAGCTTAGGGGGGGACGACGAGCAGTACTTC
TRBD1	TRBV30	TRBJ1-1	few	CAWSRGQGGITEAFF	TGTGCCTGGAGCCGTGGACAGGGAGGGATCACTGAAGCTTTCTTT
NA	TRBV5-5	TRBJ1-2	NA	CASSPPDINYGYTF	TGTGCCAGCAGCCCACCCGATATTAACTATGGCTACACCTTC
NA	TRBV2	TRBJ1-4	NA	CASSGRGTPNEKLFF	TGTGCCAGCAGTGGAAGGGGCACTCCAAATGAAAAACTGTTTTTT
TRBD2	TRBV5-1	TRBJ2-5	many	CASSLATSGRGETQYF	TGCGCCAGCAGCTTGGCAACTAGCGGGAGGGGCGAGACCCAGTACTTC
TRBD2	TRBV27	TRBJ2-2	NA	CASSILAVNTGELFF	TGTGCCAGCAGTATACTAGCGGTAAACACCGGGGAGCTGTTTTTT
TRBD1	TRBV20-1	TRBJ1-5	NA	CSARTRGGRGSNQPQHF	TGCAGTGCTAGAACCCGCGGTGGCAGGGGGAGCAATCAGCCCCAGCATTTT
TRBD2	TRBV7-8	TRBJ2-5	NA	CASSIRSSGGRETQYF	TGTGCCAGCAGCATCAGGTCTAGCGGGGGGAGGGAGACCCAGTACTTC
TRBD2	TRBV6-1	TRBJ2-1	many	CASSELAGGVEQFF	TGTGCCAGCAGTGAACTAGCGGGAGGAGTTGAGCAGTTCTTC
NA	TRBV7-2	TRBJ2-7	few	CASSLLVYGTTYEQYF	TGTGCCAGCAGCTTATTAGTATACGGAACCACCTACGAGCAGTACTTC
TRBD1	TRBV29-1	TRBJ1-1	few	CSVSPGGQGATEAFF	TGCAGCGTTTCCCCCGGAGGACAGGGAGCCACTGAAGCTTTCTTT
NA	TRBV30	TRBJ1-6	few	CAWSGQLGDSPLHF	TGTGCCTGGAGCGGACAGCTTGGGGATTCACCCCTCCACTTT
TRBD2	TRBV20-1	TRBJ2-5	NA	CSARDWLAGGQETQYF	TGCAGTGCTAGAGATTGGCTAGCGGGGGGGCAAGAGACCCAGTACTTC
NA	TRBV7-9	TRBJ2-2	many	CASSPDTNTGELFF	TGTGCCAGCAGCCCAGATACGAACACCGGGGAGCTGTTTTTT